This record concerns one T cell receptor beta chain sequence. With survey level as its setting, the immunoSEQ assay was v3.0. Profiled with immunoSEQ multiplex PCR; TCRdb holds only in-frame clones, not every one. Of roughly 20,000 clones in the sample, around four fifths were seen once. The entry originates in a study of long-term antiretroviral therapy in people with HIV. This CDR3 spans 13 amino acids. Between the trimmed V and J ends, which lost 7 bases and 3 bases, there was a span of 15 bases. Germline V CDR1 and CDR2: SQVTM, ANQGSEA. Sequenced material: unsorted PBMCs, taken at the start of antiretroviral therapy, before treatment. V usage is TRBV29-1 and J usage is TRBJ1-1, with D hard to call. The TCR comes from a woman between 40 and 55 years old with HIV. The CDR3 protein is CSAYDGGYTEAFF. The CDR3 region has the DNA TGCAGCGCTTACGACGGAGGCTACACTGAAGCTTTCTTT.